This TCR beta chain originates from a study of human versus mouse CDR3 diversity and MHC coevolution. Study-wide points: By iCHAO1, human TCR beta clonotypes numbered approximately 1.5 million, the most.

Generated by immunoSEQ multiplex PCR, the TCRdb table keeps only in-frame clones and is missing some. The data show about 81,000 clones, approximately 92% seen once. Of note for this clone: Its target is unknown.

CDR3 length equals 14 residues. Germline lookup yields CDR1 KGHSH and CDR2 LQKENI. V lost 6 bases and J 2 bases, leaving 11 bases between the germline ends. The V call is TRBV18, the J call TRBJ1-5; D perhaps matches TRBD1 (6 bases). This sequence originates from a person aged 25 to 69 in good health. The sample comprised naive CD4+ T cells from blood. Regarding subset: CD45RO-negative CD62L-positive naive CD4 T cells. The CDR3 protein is CASSPRTGNQPQHF. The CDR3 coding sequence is TGTGCCAGCTCCCCGAGGACAGGCAATCAGCCCCAGCATTTT.